The 24 T cell receptor beta chains below come from one sample, sequenced in a study of T cell responses to AZD1222 COVID-19 vaccine. The data were produced by immunoSEQ multiplex PCR, yet TCRdb's version contains in-frame clones alone and is incomplete. The data show roughly 160,000 clones, about 90% seen once. The sequencing used peripheral blood, collected on day 0 of AZD1222 vaccination. The receptors were gathered from an adult in good health.

This clone showed up just once. This chain links TRBV4-1 with TRBJ1-6, with D hard to call. The germline V gene encodes CDR1 MGHRA and CDR2 YSYEKL. V was trimmed by 0 bases and J by 2 bases, leaving 8 bases between them. The CDR3 extends over 16 amino acids. DNA for the CDR3: TGCGCCAGCAGCCAAGAATCACAGACCTATAATTCACCCCTCCACTTT. This gives the protein CASSQESQTYNSPLHF.

The rearrangement links TRBV28 to TRBJ1-5, with 8 bases identical to TRBD1. Trimming cost V 7 bases and J 6 bases; bases outside gene matches: 11. Germline CDR1 MDHEN, CDR2 SYDVKM. This CDR3 contains 15 residues. The CDR3 bases are TGTGCCAGCAAAGTCAGGGGGCTTCGGGGTCAGCCCCAGCATTTT. It is translated as CASKVRGLRGQPQHF.

V usage is TRBV6-5 and J usage is TRBJ1-4; 7 bases fit TRBD1. Germline loops: CDR1 MNHEY, CDR2 SVGAGI. Trimming at V came to 7 bases and at J to 3 bases, leaving 5 bases not matched to a gene. The CDR3 loop spans 14 amino acids. The CDR3 loop reads CASKGAAANEKLFF. Here the CDR3 DNA reads TGTGCCAGCAAGGGGGCCGCAGCTAATGAAAAACTGTTTTTT.

This chain uses TRBV10-2 with TRBJ2-5, with D possibly being TRBD2 (6 bases). The CDR3 sequence is 14 residues long. The germline CDR1 and CDR2 sequences are WSHSY and SAAADI. Trimming removed 2 bases at V and 5 bases at J, with 12 bases between. The CDR3, as DNA: TGCGCCAGCAGTGAGGGACTCGGAGGGGAGACCCAGTACTTC. Translating gives CASSEGLGGETQYF.

V is TRBV27 and J is TRBJ2-7, with 9 nucleotides matching TRBD1. Germline V gene sequence: CDR1 MNHEY, CDR2 SMNVEV (reference sequence). The CDR3 has 14 amino acids. V lost 3 bases and J lost 9; bases outside the gene matches: 9. CDR3 DNA sequence: TGTGCCAGCAGTTTTGGGACAGGGTCTAGTGCGCAGTACTTC. The encoded protein is CASSFGTGSSAQYF.

V gene TRBV29-1 combines with J gene TRBJ2-7; the D gene is possibly TRBD2 (6 bases). V shed 7 bases and J shed 3 bases, with 16 bases lying between them. Germline V gene lookup returns CDR1 SQVTM and CDR2 ANQGSEA. This CDR3 is 13 amino acids long. The CDR3 here is CSAQAGSIYEQYF. CDR3 nucleotide sequence: TGCAGCGCTCAAGCGGGTTCGATCTACGAGCAGTACTTC.

The J gene is TRBJ2-1, the V gene TRBV28; unclear D gene. CDR1 and CDR2 from the germline V gene are MDHEN and SYDVKM. This CDR3 region has 12 residues. Deletions cut 3 bases from V and 6 bases from J, with 6 bases between. Here the CDR3 reads CASSFWGNEQFF. The CDR3 DNA reads as TGTGCCAGCAGTTTTTGGGGCAATGAGCAGTTCTTC.

The J gene is TRBJ2-2, the V gene TRBV18; TRBD1 matches at 10 bases. In germline, CDR1 is KGHSH, CDR2 LQKENI. This CDR3 region has 19 residues. Germline trimming cut 2 bases from V and 1 base from J; bases unmatched to any gene: 10. The CDR3 region has the DNA TGTGCCAGCTCACCAACGATCCGGGACAGGGGACGGAACACCGGGGAGCTGTTTTTT. It translates to CASSPTIRDRGRNTGELFF.

This sequence joins TRBV28 and TRBJ1-1; 9 bases agree with TRBD1. This CDR3 comprises 15 residues. J lost 5 bases, V lost 5 bases, and 9 bases had no gene match. Germline V gene sequence: CDR1 MDHEN, CDR2 SYDVKM. CDR3 sequence (DNA): TGTGCCAGCAGTCTTGTATCGGACAGGGGAACTGAAGCTTTCTTT. The encoded protein is CASSLVSDRGTEAFF.

This rearrangement joins TRBV4-2 to TRBJ1-1; D not certain. The CDR3 consists of 15 residues. Looked up from germline, CDR1 is LGHNA and CDR2 is YNFKEQ. V gave up 1 base and J gave up 2 bases, with 11 bases separating them. Here the CDR3 reads CASSQVLHLNTEAFF. The CDR3 DNA reads as TGTGCCAGCAGCCAAGTATTACACCTCAACACTGAAGCTTTCTTT.

The rearrangement links TRBV2 to TRBJ1-2, with no clear D. V lost 6 bases and J 4 bases, leaving 9 bases between the germline ends. This CDR3 has 12 amino acids. CDR1 and CDR2 from the germline V gene are SNHLY and FYNNEI. The CDR3 region has the DNA TGTGCCAGCAGCGCAGTCACCTATGGCTACACCTTC. It encodes CASSAVTYGYTF.

In regard to this clone: The sample has other DNA sequences that encode this CDR3 too. The V gene is TRBV7-2, the J gene TRBJ2-2; 11 bases align to TRBD2. The CDR3 has 16 amino acids. Trimming took 3 bases from V and 0 from J; bases not matched to a gene: 0. Germline V gene lookup returns CDR1 SGHTA and CDR2 FQGNSA. In DNA form, the CDR3 reads TGTGCCAGCAGCTTGGGACTAGCGGCGAACACCGGGGAGCTGTTTTTT. The encoded protein is CASSLGLAANTGELFF.

The chain has TRBV7-2 and TRBJ1-2; D is unclear. Germline-derived CDR1 and CDR2 are SGHTA and FQGNSA. CDR3 size: 15 residues. Trimming pared 0 bases from V and 2 bases from J, leaving 10 bases between. The CDR3 loop is CASSLAPGPNYGYTF. The CDR3 DNA follows: TGTGCCAGCAGCTTAGCTCCCGGGCCAAACTATGGCTACACCTTC.

CDR3 bases: TGTGCCAGCAGCTCCGGACTAGCGGGAGCAAGGAATGAGCAGTTCTTC. Translation gives CASSSGLAGARNEQFF. The chain joins TRBV11-3 to TRBJ2-1; TRBD2 agrees at 13 bases. V was clipped by 4 bases and J by 7 bases; unmatched bases: 7. This CDR3 is 16 amino acids long. The germline gives CDR1 SGHNT, CDR2 YENEEA.

The CDR3 sequence is CAISEPGLGQGTYGYTF. Here the CDR3 DNA reads TGTGCCATCAGTGAGCCCGGGCTGGGACAGGGCACCTATGGCTACACCTTC. The chain links TRBV10-3 to TRBJ1-2; 9 positions agree with TRBD1. Germline CDR1 is ENHRY and CDR2 is SYGVKD. The CDR3 sequence is 17 residues long. Trimming at V came to 2 bases and at J to 4 bases, leaving 11 bases not matched to a gene.

The rearrangement uses TRBV21-1 and TRBJ1-2; TRBD1 is taken as the D call from the table, unchecked against the DNA. TRBV21-1 is reported as a pseudogene. The CDR3 consists of 18 residues. CDR3 loop: CASSKLRDGDSELYGYTF. CDR3 nucleotides: TGTGCCAGCAGCAAATTAAGGGACGGGGACAGCGAGCTCTATGGCTACACCTTC.

The chain carries TRBV7-2 and TRBJ2-7; D is unresolved. Germline V CDR1 and CDR2: SGHTA, FQGNSA. This CDR3 is 15 amino acids long. V lost 0 bases to trimming and J lost 6 bases, with 15 bases between them. The CDR3 protein is CASSLALQVVGEQYF. The CDR3 DNA reads TGTGCCAGCAGCTTAGCGTTGCAGGTGGTAGGCGAGCAGTACTTC.

The gene calls are TRBV5-5 and TRBJ2-2, with D possibly TRBD2 on 7 matching bases. V was cut by 0 bases and J by 5 bases, with 14 bases left in between. CDR1 is SGHKS, CDR2 YYEKEE, per germline (reference sequence). The CDR3 has 16 residues. The CDR3 nucleotides read TGTGCCAGCAGCTTGGGGGGGGGCGCGGGGACCGGGGAGCTGTTTTTT. It specifies CASSLGGGAGTGELFF. Together with reference TRBV5-5 and TRBJ2-2, the CDR3 gives the full variable domain: DAGVTQSPTHLIKTRGQQVTLRCSPISGHKSVSWYQQVLGQGPQFIFQYYEKEERGRGNFPDRFSARQFPNYSSELNVNALLLGDSALYLCASSLGGGAGTGELFFGEGSRLTVL.

This rearrangement joins TRBV9 to TRBJ2-1; TRBD2 might be the D (5 bases). The CDR3 totals 15 residues. Per germline, CDR1 SGDLS and CDR2 YYNGEE. V lost 1 base and J 7 bases, leaving 15 bases between the germline ends. The CDR3 coding sequence is TGTGCCAGCAGCGTATTAGTGGGAGCCCGGAATGAGCAGTTCTTC. Amino acid sequence: CASSVLVGARNEQFF.

The V call is TRBV20-1, the J call TRBJ1-5; D is unresolved. The CDR3 totals 11 residues. Per germline, CDR1 DFQATT and CDR2 SNEGSKA (reference sequence). Trimming removed 3 bases from V and 5 bases from J, with 5 bases in between. CDR3 nucleotide sequence: TGCAGTGCTAGGGGTGATCAGCCCCAGCATTTT. Its translation is CSARGDQPQHF.

This rearrangement joins TRBV28 to TRBJ1-1; 8 nucleotides line up with TRBD1. Germline CDR1 MDHEN, CDR2 SYDVKM. The CDR3 length is 16 residues. Germline trimming cut 2 bases from V and 5 bases from J; bases unmatched to any gene: 10. Written as DNA, the CDR3 is TGTGCCAGCAGTTTAACGCGTGGACAGGGAGATACTGAAGCTTTCTTT. Its protein product is CASSLTRGQGDTEAFF.

The chain recombines TRBV19 with TRBJ2-5; perhaps TRBD2 as D (6 bases). The germline CDR1 and CDR2 sequences are LNHDA and SQIVND (reference sequence). V lost 4 bases and J lost 2, with 14 bases in between. The CDR3 runs to 15 residues. In DNA form, the CDR3 reads TGTGCCAGTAGTACGGGACTGCAAAGTCAAGAGACCCAGTACTTC. This gives the protein CASSTGLQSQETQYF.

V is TRBV6-1 and J is TRBJ2-3; 8 bases match TRBD1. The germline CDR1 and CDR2 sequences are MNHNS and SASEGT. The trim removed 6 bases at V and 3 bases at J, leaving 5 bases unmatched. The CDR3 sequence is 14 residues long. CDR3 loop: CASSSGTGTDTQYF. The CDR3 DNA sequence: TGTGCCAGCAGCTCCGGGACAGGAACAGATACGCAGTATTTT.

This clone was counted a single time. The chain links TRBV7-6 to TRBJ2-7; 10 bases align to TRBD2. Trimming at V came to 5 bases and at J to 0 bases, leaving 7 bases not matched to a gene. The germline V gene has CDR1 SGHVS and CDR2 FNYEAQ. The CDR3 is made up of 16 amino acids. For the CDR3, the DNA is TGTGCCAGCAGCCCTGGAGCGGGAGGGAGCTCCTACGAGCAGTACTTC. As protein: CASSPGAGGSSYEQYF.